Following are 11 T cell receptor beta chains from one sample sequenced in a study of neurological immune-mediated disorders. Time point given: longitudinal time-point 2. TCRdb re-analysed the 5' RACE reads in MiXCR, keeping a single row per CDR3 protein. The repertoire includes about 80,000 distinct CDR3 sequences, 5.5% to 6.5% of them detected once, and roughly 8.6% sits in the top ten. The sample consisted of PBMCs. These receptor sequences come from an older woman with multiple sclerosis.

This clonotype came up many times. V usage is TRBV7-2 and J usage is TRBJ1-4, with D possibly being TRBD1 (5 bases). Trimming cost V 10 bases and J 2 bases, with 17 bases left between them. There are 15 residues in the CDR3. From germline, CDR1 is SGHTA and CDR2 FQGNSA. The CDR3 DNA is TGTGCCACCTCTCGGGACGGGGCCACTAATGAAAAACTGTTTTTT. Translating it yields CATSRDGATNEKLFF.

This clonotype appeared many times. The chain uses TRBV12-3 or TRBV12-4 and TRBJ2-7, with D unresolved. Trimming left V 6 bases short and J 6 bases short, with 9 bases between. The CDR3 has 11 residues. CDR3 residues: CASSLSVEQYF. CDR3 coding DNA: TGTGCCAGCAGCTTGAGCGTCGAGCAGTACTTC.

The table lists this clonotype with many counts. CDR3 sequence: CSASQGAWGGAFF. DNA of the CDR3: TGCAGTGCTAGTCAGGGGGCGTGGGGAGGTGCTTTCTTT. This chain links TRBV20-1 with TRBJ1-1; 8 positions match TRBD1. After removal of 3 bases from V and 11 bases from J, the junction contained 11 bases not matched to a gene. The CDR3 has 13 amino acids. The germline gives CDR1 DFQATT, CDR2 SNEGSKA (reference sequence).

This clonotype has a count of ten or more. The J gene is TRBJ2-7, the V gene TRBV20-1; D not resolved. Trimming removed 3 bases at V and 0 bases at J, with 12 bases between. Looked up from germline, CDR1 is DFQATT and CDR2 is SNEGSKA (reference sequence). This CDR3 comprises 14 residues. CDR3 residues: CSARWPIDSYEQYF. DNA of the CDR3: TGCAGTGCTAGGTGGCCCATAGACTCCTACGAGCAGTACTTC.

The sample holds many counts of this clonotype. V usage is TRBV7-2 and J usage is TRBJ1-4; TRBD1 might be the D (6 bases). The ends were cut back, 1 base at V and 5 bases at J, with 8 bases in the middle. CDR1 and CDR2 from the germline V gene are SGHTA and FQGNSA. This CDR3 has 14 residues. The chain's CDR3 is CASSLGGGNEKLFF. DNA of the CDR3: TGTGCCAGCAGCTTAGGAGGGGGAAATGAAAAACTGTTTTTT.

This clonotype occurred many times. This chain connects TRBV11-2 to TRBJ1-1; no reliable D call. Trimming left V 9 bases short and J 5 bases short, with 13 bases between. The CDR3 covers 12 residues. Looked up from germline, CDR1 is SGHAT and CDR2 is FQNNGV. In DNA form, the CDR3 reads TGTGCCAGGGACGTAGGGCATACTGAAGCTTTCTTT. As protein: CARDVGHTEAFF.

This clonotype was seen many times. The V and J genes are TRBV3-1 and TRBJ2-1; the D gene is possibly TRBD2 (6 bases). With 1 base removed from V and 2 bases from J, the gap between germline ends came to 9 bases. Looked up from germline, CDR1 is LGHDT and CDR2 is YNNKEL (reference sequence). This CDR3 region has 15 residues. The CDR3 coding sequence is TGTGCCAGCAGCCAAGGGACTAAAACCTACAATGAGCAGTTCTTC. It yields the protein CASSQGTKTYNEQFF.

This clonotype was detected many times. The chain carries TRBV20-1 and TRBJ2-3, with D perhaps matching TRBD2 (5 bases). V shed 3 bases and J shed 3 bases, with 16 bases lying between them. The CDR3 runs 15 residues. Germline CDR1 and CDR2: DFQATT and SNEGSKA (reference sequence). CDR3 in DNA: TGCAGTGCTAGTTTGAGGGATGTTTTAACAGATACGCAGTATTTT. Translated: CSASLRDVLTDTQYF.

This clonotype was observed many times. The chain couples TRBV20-1 to TRBJ1-5; TRBD1 aligns across 7 bases. Germline V lookup: CDR1 DFQATT, CDR2 SNEGSKA (reference sequence). Trimming removed 6 bases from V and 4 bases from J; junction bases left unmatched: 9. The CDR3 runs to 14 residues. The CDR3 spells CSASTGTANQPQHF. Written as DNA, the CDR3 is TGCAGTGCATCTACCGGGACAGCTAATCAGCCCCAGCATTTT.

This clonotype was recorded at least ten times. The rearrangement links TRBV5-1 to TRBJ1-5; tentative D call: TRBD1 (5 bases). Germline V gene sequence: CDR1 SGHRS, CDR2 YFSETQ. The V end lost 3 bases, the J end lost 3 bases, and 10 bases lay between the germline ends. CDR3 length: 14 amino acids. The CDR3 protein is CASSWDGFNQPQHF. CDR3 coding DNA: TGCGCCAGCAGCTGGGACGGATTCAATCAGCCCCAGCATTTT.

This clonotype has a count of ten or more. The chain has TRBV7-8 and TRBJ1-1, with 7 bases lining up with TRBD1. The CDR3 has 15 amino acids. CDR1 and CDR2 from the germline V gene are SGHVS and FQNEAQ. J gave up 7 bases and V 7 bases, and 15 bases lay outside the gene matches. This chain's CDR3 is CASTTIKIQGIEAFF. CDR3 DNA: TGTGCCAGCACCACTATAAAAATACAGGGGATTGAAGCTTTCTTT.